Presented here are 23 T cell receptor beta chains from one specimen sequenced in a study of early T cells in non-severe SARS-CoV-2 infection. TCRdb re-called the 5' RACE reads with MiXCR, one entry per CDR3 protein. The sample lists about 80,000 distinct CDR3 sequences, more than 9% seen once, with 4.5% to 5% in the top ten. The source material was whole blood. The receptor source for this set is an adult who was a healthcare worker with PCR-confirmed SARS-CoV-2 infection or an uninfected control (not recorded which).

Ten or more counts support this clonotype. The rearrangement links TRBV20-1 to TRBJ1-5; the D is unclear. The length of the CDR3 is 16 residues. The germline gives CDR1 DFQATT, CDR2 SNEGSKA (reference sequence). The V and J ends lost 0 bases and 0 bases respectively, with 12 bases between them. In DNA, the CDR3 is TGCAGTGCTAGAGAACGTGCGCTCGATAGCAATCAGCCCCAGCATTTT. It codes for CSARERALDSNQPQHF.

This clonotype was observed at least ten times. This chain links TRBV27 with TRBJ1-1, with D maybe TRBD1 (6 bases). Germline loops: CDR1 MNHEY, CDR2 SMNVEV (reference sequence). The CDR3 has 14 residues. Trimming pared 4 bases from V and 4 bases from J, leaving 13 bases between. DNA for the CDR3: TGTGCCAGCAGTTACAGGGAGGGGGGCACTGAAGCTTTCTTT. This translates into CASSYREGGTEAFF.

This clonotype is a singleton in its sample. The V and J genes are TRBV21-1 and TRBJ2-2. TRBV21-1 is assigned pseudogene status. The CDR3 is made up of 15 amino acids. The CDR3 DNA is TGTGCCAGCAGCAAAGAAGATCAGGACGCCGGGGAGCTGTTTTTT. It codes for CASSKEDQDAGELFF.

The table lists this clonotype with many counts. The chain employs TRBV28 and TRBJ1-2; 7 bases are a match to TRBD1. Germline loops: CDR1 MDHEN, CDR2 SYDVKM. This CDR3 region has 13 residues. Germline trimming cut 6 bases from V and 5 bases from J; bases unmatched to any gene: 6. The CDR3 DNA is TGTGCCAGCAGCGAGACAGGGCTATATGGCTACACCTTC. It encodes CASSETGLYGYTF.

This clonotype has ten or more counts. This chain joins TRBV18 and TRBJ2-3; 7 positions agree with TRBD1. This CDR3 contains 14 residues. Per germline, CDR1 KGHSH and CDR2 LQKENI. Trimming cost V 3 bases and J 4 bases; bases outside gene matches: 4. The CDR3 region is CASSPDRASDTQYF. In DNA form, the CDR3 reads TGTGCCAGCTCACCTGACAGGGCGTCAGATACGCAGTATTTT.

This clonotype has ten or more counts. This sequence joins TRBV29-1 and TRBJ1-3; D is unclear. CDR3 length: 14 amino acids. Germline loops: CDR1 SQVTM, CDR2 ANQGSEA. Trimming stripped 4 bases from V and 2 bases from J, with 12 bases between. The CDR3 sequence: CSVVFLSPGNTIYF. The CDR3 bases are TGCAGCGTTGTATTCCTCTCCCCTGGAAACACCATATATTTT.

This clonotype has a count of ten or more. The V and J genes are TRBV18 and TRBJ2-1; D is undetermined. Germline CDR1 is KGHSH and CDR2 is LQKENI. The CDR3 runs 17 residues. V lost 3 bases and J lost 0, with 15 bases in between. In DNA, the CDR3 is TGTGCCAGCTCACCGACCCCCCCGGCCCGCTCCTACAATGAGCAGTTCTTC. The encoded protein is CASSPTPPARSYNEQFF.

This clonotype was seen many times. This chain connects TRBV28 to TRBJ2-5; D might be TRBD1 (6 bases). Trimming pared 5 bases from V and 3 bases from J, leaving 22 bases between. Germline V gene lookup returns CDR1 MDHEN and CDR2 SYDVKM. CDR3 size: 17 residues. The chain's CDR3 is CASSLDLRGRTEETQYF. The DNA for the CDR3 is TGTGCCAGCAGTCTGGACCTGAGAGGGCGGACAGAAGAGACCCAGTACTTC. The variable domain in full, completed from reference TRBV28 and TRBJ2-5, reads DVKVTQSSRYLVKRTGEKVFLECVQDMDHENMFWYRQDPGLGLRLIYFSYDVKMKEKGDIPEGYSVSREKKERFSLILESASTNQTSMYLCASSLDLRGRTEETQYFGPGTRLLVL.

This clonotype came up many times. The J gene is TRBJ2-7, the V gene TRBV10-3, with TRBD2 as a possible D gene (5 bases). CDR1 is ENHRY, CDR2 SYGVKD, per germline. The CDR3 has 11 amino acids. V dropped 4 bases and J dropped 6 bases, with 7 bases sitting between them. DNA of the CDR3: TGTGCCATCAGTGGAGGGAGCGAGCAGTACTTC. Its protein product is CAISGGSEQYF.

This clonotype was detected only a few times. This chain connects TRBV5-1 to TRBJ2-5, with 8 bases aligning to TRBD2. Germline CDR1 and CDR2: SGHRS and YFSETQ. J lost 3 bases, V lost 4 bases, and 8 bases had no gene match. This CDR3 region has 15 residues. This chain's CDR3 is CASSPSGQIKETQYF. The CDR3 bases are TGCGCCAGCAGCCCTAGCGGGCAGATAAAAGAGACCCAGTACTTC. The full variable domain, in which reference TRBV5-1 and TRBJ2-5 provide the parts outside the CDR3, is KAGVTQTPRYLIKTRGQQVTLSCSPISGHRSVSWYQQTPGQGLQFLFEYFSETQRNKGNFPGRFSGRQFSNSRSEMNVSTLELGDSALYLCASSPSGQIKETQYFGPGTRLLVL.

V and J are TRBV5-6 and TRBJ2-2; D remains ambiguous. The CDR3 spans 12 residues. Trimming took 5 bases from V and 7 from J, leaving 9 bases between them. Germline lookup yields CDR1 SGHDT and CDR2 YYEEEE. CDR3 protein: CASSHSYGELFF. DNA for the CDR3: TGTGCCAGCAGTCATAGCTACGGGGAGCTGTTTTTT.

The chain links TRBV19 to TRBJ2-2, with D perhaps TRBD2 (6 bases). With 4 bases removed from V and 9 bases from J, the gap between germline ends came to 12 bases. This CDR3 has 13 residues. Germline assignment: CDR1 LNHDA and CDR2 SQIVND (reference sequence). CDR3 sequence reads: CASSREVGRELFF. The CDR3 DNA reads TGTGCCAGTAGTAGGGAGGTTGGGCGGGAGCTGTTTTTT.

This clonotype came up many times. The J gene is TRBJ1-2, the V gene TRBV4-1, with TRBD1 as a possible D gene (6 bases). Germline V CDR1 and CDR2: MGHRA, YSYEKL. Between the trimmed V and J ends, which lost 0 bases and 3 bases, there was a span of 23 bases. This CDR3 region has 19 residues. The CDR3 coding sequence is TGCGCCAGCAGCCAAGATATGGTCGTCAGGGGAGGCTCTCACTATGGCTACACCTTC. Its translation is CASSQDMVVRGGSHYGYTF.

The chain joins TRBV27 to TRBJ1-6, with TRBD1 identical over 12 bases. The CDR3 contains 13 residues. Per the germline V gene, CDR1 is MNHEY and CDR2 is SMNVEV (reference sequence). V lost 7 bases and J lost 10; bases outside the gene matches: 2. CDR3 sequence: CASTGTGGSPLHF. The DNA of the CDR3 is TGTGCCAGCACCGGGACAGGGGGCTCACCCCTCCACTTT.

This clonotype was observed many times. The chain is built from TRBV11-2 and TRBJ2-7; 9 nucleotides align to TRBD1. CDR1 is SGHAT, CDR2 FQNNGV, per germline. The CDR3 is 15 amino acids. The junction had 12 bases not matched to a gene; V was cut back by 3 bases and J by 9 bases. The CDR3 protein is CASSFPSGTGSRQYF. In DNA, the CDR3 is TGTGCCAGCAGCTTTCCTTCCGGGACAGGGAGTCGGCAGTACTTC.

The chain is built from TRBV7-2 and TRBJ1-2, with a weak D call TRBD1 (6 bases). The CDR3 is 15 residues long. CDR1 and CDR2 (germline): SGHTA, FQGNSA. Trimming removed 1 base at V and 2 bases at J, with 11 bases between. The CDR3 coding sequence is TGTGCCAGCAGCTTAGGGGGGGCGATCAACTATGGCTACACCTTC. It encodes CASSLGGAINYGYTF.

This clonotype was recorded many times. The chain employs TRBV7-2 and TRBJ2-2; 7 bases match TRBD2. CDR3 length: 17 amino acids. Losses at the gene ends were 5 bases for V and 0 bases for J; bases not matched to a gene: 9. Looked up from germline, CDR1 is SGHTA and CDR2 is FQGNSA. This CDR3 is CASSLPGGGPNTGELFF. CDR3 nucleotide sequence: TGTGCCAGCAGCCTTCCCGGGGGAGGGCCGAACACCGGGGAGCTGTTTTTT.

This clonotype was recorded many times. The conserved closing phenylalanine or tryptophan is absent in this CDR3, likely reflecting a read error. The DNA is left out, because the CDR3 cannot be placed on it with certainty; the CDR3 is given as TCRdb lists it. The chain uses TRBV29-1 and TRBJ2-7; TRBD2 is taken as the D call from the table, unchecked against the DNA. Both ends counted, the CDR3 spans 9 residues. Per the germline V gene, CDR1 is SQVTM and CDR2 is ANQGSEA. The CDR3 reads CSVEGTMPL.

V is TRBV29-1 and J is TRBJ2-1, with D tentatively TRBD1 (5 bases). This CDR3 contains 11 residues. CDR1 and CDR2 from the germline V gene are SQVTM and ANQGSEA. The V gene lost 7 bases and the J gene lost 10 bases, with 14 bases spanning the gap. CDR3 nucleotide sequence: TGCAGCGCCAGACAGTCAATAGAGCAGTTCTTC. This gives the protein CSARQSIEQFF.

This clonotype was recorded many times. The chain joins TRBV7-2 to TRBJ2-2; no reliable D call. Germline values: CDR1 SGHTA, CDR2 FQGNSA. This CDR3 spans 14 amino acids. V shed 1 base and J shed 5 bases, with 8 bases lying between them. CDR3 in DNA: TGTGCCAGCAGCTTAGAAAGGGCGACCGGGGAGCTGTTTTTT. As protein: CASSLERATGELFF.

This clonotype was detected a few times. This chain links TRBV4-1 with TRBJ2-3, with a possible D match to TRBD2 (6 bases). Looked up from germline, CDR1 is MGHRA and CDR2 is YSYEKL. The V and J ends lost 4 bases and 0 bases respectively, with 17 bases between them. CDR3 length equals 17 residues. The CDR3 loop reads CASSRTLLADSTDTQYF. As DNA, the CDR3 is TGCGCCAGCAGCCGCACACTATTAGCGGACAGCACAGATACGCAGTATTTT.

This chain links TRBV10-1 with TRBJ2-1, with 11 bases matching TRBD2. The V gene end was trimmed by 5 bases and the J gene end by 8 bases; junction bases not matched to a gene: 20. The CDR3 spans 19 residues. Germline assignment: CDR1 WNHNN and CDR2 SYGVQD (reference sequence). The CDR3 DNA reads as TGCGCCAGCAGTTCCGACCGGGAGAGTACTAGCGGGAGACGGCATGAGCAGTTCTTC. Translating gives CASSSDRESTSGRRHEQFF.

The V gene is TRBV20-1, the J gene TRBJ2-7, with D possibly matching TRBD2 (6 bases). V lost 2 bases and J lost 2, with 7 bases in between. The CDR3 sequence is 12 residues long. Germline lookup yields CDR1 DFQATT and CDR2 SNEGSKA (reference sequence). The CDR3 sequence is CSARPSAYEQYF. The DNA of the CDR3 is TGCAGTGCTAGACCTAGCGCCTACGAGCAGTACTTC.